The 2 T cell receptor beta chains listed next were all sequenced from one sample in a study of cytomegalovirus exposure and HLA in healthy donors. PCR primers comprised 60 Vbeta and 13 Jbeta primers. The data were produced by immunoSEQ multiplex PCR, yet TCRdb's version contains in-frame clones alone and is incomplete. The sample includes about 160,000 clones, roughly 70% of them seen just once. The sequencing input was PBMCs. These receptors were obtained from a woman between 50 and 59 years old in good health and CMV-seropositive.

This clone was found once. The gene calls are TRBV6-6 and TRBJ1-3, with a weak D call TRBD1 (5 bases). V was cut by 0 bases and J by 4 bases, with 13 bases left in between. The CDR3 has 16 amino acids. The germline CDR1 and CDR2 sequences are MNHNY and SVGAGI (reference sequence). The CDR3 coding sequence is TGTGCCAGCAGTTACTCTCCACCAGGGTCCGGAAACACCATATATTTT. This encodes CASSYSPPGSGNTIYF.

The chain links TRBV4-2 to TRBJ2-7, with D perhaps matching TRBD2 (5 bases). CDR3 length: 14 amino acids. V was trimmed by 1 base and J by 5 bases, leaving 12 bases between them. In germline, CDR1 is LGHNA, CDR2 YNFKEQ. The CDR3 coding sequence is TGTGCCAGCAGCCAAGGTCTTGAGGGCCACGAGCAGTACTTC. Residues: CASSQGLEGHEQYF.